This T cell receptor (beta chain) is from a study of tumor and adjacent non-tumor tissue in lung cancer (dated by TCRdb to 2016 to 2019). Broadly, across the study: The cohort included eleven to twelve adenocarcinoma, 2 squamous cell carcinoma and 1 small cell lung cancer patients. The 15 enrolled patients, of whom approximately ten were men and 5 were women, were aged about 30 to 80 years and were diagnosed with TNM stage I to III disease. A total of roughly 130 million productive TCRbeta reads were generated by sequencing, corresponding to an average of roughly 4 million reads per sample. Using bulk TCRbeta repertoires from under 17 lung cancer patients, the study set lung tumor tissue side by side with matched distant non-tumor lung tissue. For each patient, one tumor sample and one normal lung sample were taken, giving some 33 paired specimens that underwent TCRbeta CDR3 sequencing.

RNA was extracted from bulk unsorted tissue and checked for quality with a NanoDrop ND-1000 and an Agilent 2100. All donors had newly diagnosed lung cancer, had not received prior chemotherapy, and were admitted for thoracic surgery in China between August and November 2014. Anyone who had undergone radiotherapy or chemotherapy before, or who had another cancer at the same time, was left out of the study. Pieces of surgical tissue measuring about 1-2.3 cm3 were kept in RNAlater solution and held at -80 degrees C until needed. The library came from multiplex PCR. Sequencing was carried out with an Illumina HiSeq 2500. TCRbeta libraries were constructed through three rounds of nested PCR with primers (Table S4) according to protocols adapted from ARM-PCR. Before sequencing, PCR products of 200-500 bp were cut from the gel and purified using the QIAquick gel extraction kit. The authors' pipeline ran thus. Reads were cleaned using Trimmomatic, were merged into complete CDR3 sequences using FLASH, and were assigned to V(D)J germline segments using MiTCR. VDJtools was used to compute clonal diversity as the inverse Simpson's index. In-frame sequences lacking a premature stop codon were counted as productive reads. The public reads were run again by TCRdb, first through fastp at Q25 and then through MiXCR, and only productive beta chains were kept. Rows merge per CDR3 protein into single entries with the most common DNA and genes. The V and J calls and clone size come from TCRdb's table, not from the authors' own analysis. The sample table records roughly 67,000 distinct CDR3 sequences; 60% of these occur just once. The ten biggest clones cover around 20% of the sample.

Details on this clonotype: This clone's antigen is unknown. This could be a read error, since a much larger clone is one nucleotide away. The conserved phenylalanine or tryptophan is not found at the CDR3 terminus, so this likely reflects a read error.

Study-wide findings and limitations: The cohort had only about 14 patients, and the authors noted that larger samples and more detailed clinical data are needed. The top 100 clones accounted for a significantly larger cumulative portion of the repertoire in normal lung than in tumor tissue. Peripheral blood was not sequenced, so blood TCRbeta repertoires in these lung cancer patients were not examined. Tumor tissue showed significantly higher TCR diversity (inverse Simpson) than normal lung tissue, at around 450 vs 150 (P = 0.0075, Mann-Whitney U test). The sequencing platform is not named in the methods, and unique molecular identifiers are not mentioned. TCR diversity was significantly higher in younger patients, and greater tumor TCR diversity was associated with shorter overall survival and shorter disease-free survival.

The CDR3 spans 16 residues, counting both ends. The read is trimmed to its CDR3 DNA, 48 bases read in frame from base 1. The V end gives up 6 bases and the J end 0 bases, leaving 8 bases in the junction not matched to a gene. The TCR was taken from a man in his fifties or sixties with non-small cell lung cancer. The chain was built from TRBV12-3 or TRBV12-4 and TRBJ2-1; 7 central bases correspond to TRBD2. The sequenced sample consisted of lung tumor tissue. The sequenced DNA is TGTGCCAGCAGAGACACCGGGACTAACTCCTACAATGAGCAGTTCTCC. This encodes CASRDTGTNSYNEQFS.